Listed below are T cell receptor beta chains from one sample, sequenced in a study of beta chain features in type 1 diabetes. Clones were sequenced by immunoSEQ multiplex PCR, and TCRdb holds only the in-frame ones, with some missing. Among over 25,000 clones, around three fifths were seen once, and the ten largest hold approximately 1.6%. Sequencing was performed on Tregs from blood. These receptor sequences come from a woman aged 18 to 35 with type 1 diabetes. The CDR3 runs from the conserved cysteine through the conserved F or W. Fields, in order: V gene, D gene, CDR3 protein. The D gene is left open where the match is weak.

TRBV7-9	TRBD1	CASSLQGAHNSPLHF
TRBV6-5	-	CASSSRTDRSYEQYF
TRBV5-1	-	CASSFRGTEETQYF
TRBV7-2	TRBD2	CASSLTSDLGPIKAAQYF
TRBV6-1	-	CASGIATSSYNEQFF
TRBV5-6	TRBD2	CASSLYSAGAYTQYF
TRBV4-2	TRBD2	CASSHGLAEAYNEQFF
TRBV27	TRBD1	CASSPGTGWTTEAFF
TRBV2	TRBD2	CASKRLAQEADTQYF
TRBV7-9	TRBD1	CASSLTGTGSHEQYF
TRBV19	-	CASTQGEETQYF
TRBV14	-	CASSQARDPSLPFF
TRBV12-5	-	CASGGSGETQYF
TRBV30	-	CAWSRQGSTRELFF
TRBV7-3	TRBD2	CASSLKAPRREDYNEQFF
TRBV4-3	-	CASSRGKGGNTIYF
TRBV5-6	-	CASSWDGGSTDTQYF
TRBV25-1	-	CASSGEYQETQYF
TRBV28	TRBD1	CASTSSGQSSSYNEQFF
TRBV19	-	CASSRRFNEKLFF
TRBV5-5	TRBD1	CASKGQSNTGELFF
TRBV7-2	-	CASSPMGTLNTEAFF
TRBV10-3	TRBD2	CAISDGSGRDGNEQFF
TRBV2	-	CASSGGTRTGELFF
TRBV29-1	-	CSVAGGRGGRPHKEDEQFF
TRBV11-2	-	CASSLGLRETQYF
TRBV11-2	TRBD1	CASSLSDPTGDEQYF